This T cell receptor beta chain was sequenced during a study of CD4 and CD8 cells across lung adenocarcinoma regions. Donors had localized lung adenocarcinoma, a non-small cell lung cancer. Germline values: CDR1 DFQATT, CDR2 SNEGSKA (reference sequence). The germline V and J ends were trimmed by 1 base and 4 bases, with 19 bases remaining between them. CDR3 length: 16 amino acids. TCRdb reprocessed the PCR reads with MiXCR, giving one entry per CDR3 protein. The table lists more than 9,500 distinct CDR3 sequences, about 50% of them singletons. The chain is built from TRBV20-1 and TRBJ1-1; D call uncertain. The origin of this receptor is a female donor with lung adenocarcinoma. The CD4 and CD8 labels of this study may be unreliable. Material for sequencing was CD8+ T cells from the margin of a lung tumor. The CDR3 is CSARVGLWELGTEAFF. CDR3 nucleotide sequence: TGCAGTGCTAGAGTAGGTCTCTGGGAGTTGGGCACTGAAGCTTTCTTT.